This TCR beta chain was sequenced in a study of T cells after yellow fever vaccination. Germline V CDR1 and CDR2: SGHRS, YFSETQ. The V gene lost 2 bases and the J gene lost 3 bases, with 12 bases spanning the gap. The CDR3 is made up of 14 amino acids. The sample holds a few counts of this clonotype. TCRdb analysed the 5' RACE reads with MiXCR anew, one entry per CDR3 protein. The data show some 350,000 distinct CDR3 sequences, with 3% to 4.5% seen just once and 24% held by the top ten. Sequencing was performed on PBMCs, taken 5 days after the yellow fever booster vaccination. The sequence derives from a man younger than 35 who received the YFV17D yellow fever vaccine. The chain uses TRBV5-1 and TRBJ2-7, with D possibly matching TRBD1 (6 bases). CDR3 sequence: CASSLTWTDYEQYF. The DNA for the CDR3 is TGCGCCAGCAGCTTAACCTGGACAGACTACGAGCAGTACTTC.